The T cell receptor beta chain under discussion was sequenced for a study of blood T cell repertoires in COVID-19. Looking at the study overall: Samples came from the United States, Italy and Spain, spanning acute and convalescent COVID-19.

V was clipped by 6 bases and J by 0 bases; unmatched bases: 10. The CDR3 sequence is 18 residues long. Per the germline V gene, CDR1 is LNHDA and CDR2 is SQIVND (reference sequence). Clones were sequenced by immunoSEQ multiplex PCR, and TCRdb holds only the in-frame ones, with some missing. The sample shows roughly 35,000 clones, 85% to 90% of them seen only once. The sample taken for sequencing was peripheral blood. The rearrangement uses TRBV19 and TRBJ2-1, with 11 bases matching TRBD2. The TCR was taken from a man aged 70-80 years with acute or convalescent COVID-19. As DNA, the CDR3 is TGTGCCAGTAGCCGGCTAGCGGGAGGCTCGAGCTCCTACAATGAGCAGTTCTTC. This gives the protein CASSRLAGGSSSYNEQFF.